This passage covers 11 T cell receptor beta chains from one sample sequenced in a study of OX40 agonist ivuxolimab in advanced cancers. Profiling relied on immunoSEQ multiplex PCR, and the TCRdb table lists in-frame clones only, not all of them. The data contain more than 35,000 clones, 86% of them singletons. This specimen consisted of CD4+ or CD8+ T cells sorted from blood, obtained in a trial of the OX40 agonist ivuxolimab. The receptors were gathered from an adult with an advanced solid tumor such as melanoma, head and neck, liver or kidney cancer.

The J gene is TRBJ1-1, the V gene TRBV5-4, with 7 positions matching TRBD1. The junction had 7 bases not matched to a gene; V was cut back by 3 bases and J by 5 bases. Germline CDR1 and CDR2: SGHNT and YYREEE (reference sequence). This CDR3 contains 14 residues. The CDR3 DNA reads as TGTGCCAGCAGCTCCAGGGGGTTGGGGACTGAAGCTTTCTTT. Its protein product is CASSSRGLGTEAFF. The full variable domain, with the rest looked up from reference TRBV5-4 and TRBJ1-1, is ETGVTQSPTHLIKTRGQQVTLRCSSQSGHNTVSWYQQALGQGPQFIFQYYREEENGRGNFPPRFSGLQFPNYSSELNVNALELDDSALYLCASSSRGLGTEAFFGQGTRLTVV.

The chain is built from TRBV4-1 and TRBJ1-2, with TRBD1 identical over 12 bases. CDR1 MGHRA and CDR2 YSYEKL come from the germline V gene. V lost 1 base, J lost 7 bases, and 16 bases stayed unmatched. The CDR3 runs 19 residues. As DNA, the CDR3 is TGCGCCAGCAGCCAAGGGTTTCCCCGGTTGGGGACAGGGGGCCCTGGCTACACCTTC. Encoded protein: CASSQGFPRLGTGGPGYTF.

CDR3 nucleotides: TGCGCCAGCAGCTTGGCGTGGGACCGGGGGGAAAAACTGTTTTTT. Amino acids: CASSLAWDRGEKLFF. The chain has TRBV5-1 and TRBJ1-4, with D maybe TRBD1 (5 bases). Trimming removed 0 bases from V and 8 bases from J, with 14 bases in between. Looked up from germline, CDR1 is SGHRS and CDR2 is YFSETQ. The CDR3 is 15 residues long.

This rearrangement joins TRBV7-9 to TRBJ1-3, with TRBD1 as a possible D gene (5 bases). This CDR3 contains 14 residues. The V and J ends lost 5 bases and 1 base respectively, with 9 bases between them. Germline CDR1 is SEHNR and CDR2 is FQNEAQ (reference sequence). The CDR3 sequence: CASSPGGSGNTIYF. Written as DNA, the CDR3 is TGTGCCAGCAGCCCCGGGGGGTCTGGAAACACCATATATTTT.

The chain is built from TRBV27 and TRBJ1-4, with no clear D. CDR3 length: 14 residues. The ends were cut back, 7 bases at V and 0 bases at J, with 9 bases in the middle. The germline V gene encodes CDR1 MNHEY and CDR2 SMNVEV (reference sequence). The CDR3 bases are TGTGCCAGCACAACCATGGCAACTAATGAAAAACTGTTTTTT. Its protein product is CASTTMATNEKLFF.

The chain recombines TRBV19 with TRBJ1-2; unclear D gene. The germline gives CDR1 LNHDA, CDR2 SQIVND (reference sequence). This CDR3 spans 15 amino acids. V was cut by 6 bases and J by 4 bases, with 18 bases left in between. The CDR3 coding sequence is TGTGCCAGTAGCCCCGTCCCCCAGGCTTCCTATGGCTACACCTTC. Translated: CASSPVPQASYGYTF.

This chain uses TRBV27 with TRBJ1-2; D may be TRBD1 (5 bases). In germline, CDR1 is MNHEY, CDR2 SMNVEV (reference sequence). V shed 4 bases and J shed 4 bases, with 13 bases lying between them. The CDR3 is made up of 14 amino acids. CDR3 sequence (DNA): TGTGCCAGCAGTTCCCCCCAGCAGGGCTATGGCTACACCTTC. It translates to CASSSPQQGYGYTF.

This chain uses TRBV19 with TRBJ1-3, with a tentative D call TRBD1 (5 bases). Germline lookup yields CDR1 LNHDA and CDR2 SQIVND (reference sequence). The CDR3 runs 16 residues. Trimming took off 3 bases at V and 0 bases at J, with 12 bases between the two ends. The DNA of the CDR3 is TGTGCCAGTAGTATGTGGGGGGAAAGCTCTGGAAACACCATATATTTT. Translating it yields CASSMWGESSGNTIYF.

V usage is TRBV7-6 and J usage is TRBJ2-5; a possible D gene is TRBD1 (6 bases). This CDR3 spans 13 amino acids. V was pared by 5 bases and J by 2 bases, with 9 bases between. CDR1 is SGHVS, CDR2 FNYEAQ, per germline. The DNA for the CDR3 is TGTGCCAGCAGCCTCCAGGGGCAAGAGACCCAGTACTTC. Its protein is CASSLQGQETQYF.

The CDR3 loop is CASSESGWAFRQETQYF. DNA for the CDR3: TGTGCCAGCAGCGAGTCAGGGTGGGCCTTCCGTCAAGAGACCCAGTACTTC. The V call is TRBV9, the J call TRBJ2-5; tentative D call: TRBD1 (5 bases). CDR3 length: 17 amino acids. V lost 3 bases, J lost 2 bases, and 20 bases lay in between. Germline V gene sequence: CDR1 SGDLS, CDR2 YYNGEE.

The chain links TRBV27 to TRBJ1-2; 7 bases fit TRBD1. CDR3 length: 16 amino acids. V trimming: 4 bases; J trimming: 1 base; junction bases outside the gene matches: 9. Germline V gene lookup returns CDR1 MNHEY and CDR2 SMNVEV (reference sequence). Here the CDR3 reads CASSSTGQVFNYGYTF. The CDR3 DNA reads as TGTGCCAGCAGTTCTACAGGACAGGTTTTTAACTATGGCTACACCTTC.